These 26 T cell receptor beta chains were sequenced from one sample in a study of radiotherapy plus CTLA-4 blockade in lung cancer. TCRdb's table, derived via immunoSEQ multiplex PCR, lists solely in-frame clones and lacks some. This table has more than 40,000 clones, 73% appearing once. Sequencing used peripheral blood, obtained from a patient treated with radiotherapy plus ipilimumab. The receptors originated from a human donor with non-small cell lung cancer who had a complete response to radiotherapy plus ipilimumab.

The genes are TRBV19 and TRBJ1-5; D gene uncertain. Trimming left V 7 bases short and J 0 bases short, with 13 bases between. CDR3 length: 15 amino acids. Germline V lookup: CDR1 LNHDA, CDR2 SQIVND (reference sequence). The CDR3 loop is CASTRRLISNQPQHF. The CDR3 bases are TGTGCCAGTACTCGGAGACTTATTAGCAATCAGCCCCAGCATTTT.

The chain links TRBV18 to TRBJ1-5; 7 positions match TRBD1. CDR1 and CDR2 from the germline V gene are KGHSH and LQKENI. Unmatched junction bases numbered 2, after V lost 3 bases and J lost 3 bases. The CDR3 is 14 residues long. The CDR3 reads CASSPGTDNQPQHF. The CDR3, as DNA: TGTGCCAGCTCACCCGGGACAGACAATCAGCCCCAGCATTTT.

The CDR3, as DNA: TGCAGCGTCCTGGGGGGGGGAGAGACCCAGTACTTC. Encoded protein: CSVLGGGETQYF. This chain uses TRBV29-1 with TRBJ2-5, with TRBD2 identical over 7 bases. J lost 4 bases, V lost 6 bases, and 5 bases had no gene match. The CDR3 has 12 residues. The germline gives CDR1 SQVTM, CDR2 ANQGSEA.

This clone was detected only a few times. The V call is TRBV19, the J call TRBJ1-2, with D possibly being TRBD1 (5 bases). The V gene's germline CDR1 is LNHDA and CDR2 SQIVND (reference sequence). The CDR3 runs 15 residues. The V end was cut by 8 bases, the J end by 1 base, with 17 bases between. The CDR3 loop is CASQPQDKFNYGYTF. The CDR3 DNA sequence: TGTGCCAGTCAACCTCAGGACAAGTTTAACTATGGCTACACCTTC.

This rearrangement joins TRBV2 to TRBJ2-7; 7 nucleotides align to TRBD2. The V gene end was trimmed by 6 bases and the J gene end by 5 bases; junction bases not matched to a gene: 7. CDR3 length equals 13 residues. CDR1 and CDR2 from the germline V gene are SNHLY and FYNNEI. Here the CDR3 DNA reads TGTGCCAGCAGCCCCGGGGGGAGTCACGAGCAGTACTTC. This encodes CASSPGGSHEQYF.

The table lists this clone with a few counts. The rearrangement uses TRBV19 and TRBJ1-1, with TRBD1 identical over 7 bases. CDR3 length: 16 amino acids. Unmatched junction bases numbered 13, after V lost 3 bases and J lost 6 bases. The germline CDR1 and CDR2 sequences are LNHDA and SQIVND (reference sequence). CDR3 sequence reads: CASSIRSGGKISEAFF. The DNA for the CDR3 is TGTGCCAGTAGTATTCGGTCAGGGGGTAAGATCTCTGAAGCTTTCTTT.

This clone appeared a single time. Because the CDR3 is missing its conserved closing phenylalanine or tryptophan, this is likely a read error. The rearrangement links TRBV18 to TRBJ1-6, with 8 bases aligning to TRBD1. This CDR3 is 17 amino acids long. The junction had 12 bases not matched to a gene; V was cut back by 2 bases and J by 9 bases. Germline-derived CDR1 and CDR2 are KGHSH and LQKENI. CDR3 bases: TGTGCCAGCTCACCAGTCTTCCCAGGGGGCGCGGCTTCACCCCTCCACCTT. Protein product: CASSPVFPGGAASPLHL.

This chain connects TRBV7-8 to TRBJ1-1; 7 nucleotides align to TRBD1. Unmatched junction bases numbered 1, after V lost 2 bases and J lost 1 base. Looked up from germline, CDR1 is SGHVS and CDR2 is FQNEAQ. The CDR3 covers 14 residues. As DNA, the CDR3 is TGTGCCAGCAGCTTACAGGGGGGGAACACTGAAGCTTTCTTT. Protein: CASSLQGGNTEAFF.

This CDR3 reads CASIPSVGQGNQPQHF. The DNA for the CDR3 is TGTGCCAGCATTCCGTCGGTGGGACAGGGTAATCAGCCCCAGCATTTT. The chain uses TRBV28 and TRBJ1-5; 9 nucleotides align to TRBD1. The V segment lost 7 bases and the J segment 4 bases; nucleotides outside the gene matches: 11. This CDR3 spans 16 amino acids. Germline V gene sequence: CDR1 MDHEN, CDR2 SYDVKM.

The chain couples TRBV30 to TRBJ2-1, with 9 bases lining up with TRBD2. Germline lookup yields CDR1 GTSNPN and CDR2 SVGIG (reference sequence). The trim removed 8 bases at V and 11 bases at J, leaving 7 bases unmatched. The CDR3 length is 11 residues. The CDR3 DNA reads TGTGCCGGGGGACTAGCTCTTCAGCAGTTCTTC. This sequence encodes CAGGLALQQFF.

The chain has TRBV5-4 and TRBJ2-3; 8 positions agree with TRBD1. V dropped 2 bases and J dropped 6; count of bases not matched to a gene: 8. CDR1 is SGHNT, CDR2 YYREEE, per germline (reference sequence). CDR3 length equals 15 residues. In nucleotides, the CDR3 is TGTGCCAGCAGCTTTGGTCGCAGGGGGCAGGATACGCAGTATTTT. Residues: CASSFGRRGQDTQYF.

The genes are TRBV4-3 and TRBJ1-3; 10 bases map to TRBD1. The CDR3 is made up of 18 amino acids. Germline-derived CDR1 and CDR2 are LGHNA and YSLEER. Unmatched junction bases numbered 11, after V lost 4 bases and J lost 2 bases. As DNA, the CDR3 is TGCGCCAGCAGCCCCCAAATTCCCGGGACAGGGGCTGGAAACACCATATATTTT. It encodes CASSPQIPGTGAGNTIYF.

This sequence joins TRBV5-6 and TRBJ1-1; possibly TRBD1 for D (6 bases). This CDR3 has 13 residues. Germline CDR1 and CDR2: SGHDT and YYEEEE. Trimming shortened V by 3 bases and J by 3 bases, and 9 bases separated the two germline ends. The CDR3 bases are TGTGCCAGCAGCTGGGCAGGGGACACTGAAGCTTTCTTT. Translation: CASSWAGDTEAFF.

The V and J genes are TRBV5-5 and TRBJ1-1, with D maybe TRBD1 (6 bases). Trimming took off 6 bases at V and 1 base at J, with 10 bases between the two ends. Germline V CDR1 and CDR2: SGHKS, YYEKEE (reference sequence). The CDR3 is 13 residues long. CDR3 sequence reads: CASIRGANTEAFF. The CDR3 DNA reads as TGTGCCAGCATCCGGGGGGCGAACACTGAAGCTTTCTTT.

This clone has just a few counts. The chain combines TRBV4-3 with TRBJ1-1; 8 nucleotides align to TRBD1. The length of the CDR3 is 16 residues. Trimming took 4 bases from V and 6 from J; bases not matched to a gene: 13. Germline values: CDR1 LGHNA, CDR2 YSLEER. CDR3 in amino acids: CASSPGQGRSSAEAFF. CDR3 coding DNA: TGCGCCAGCAGCCCCGGACAGGGTCGCAGCTCGGCTGAAGCTTTCTTT.

The rearrangement joins TRBV19 to TRBJ1-1, with a tentative D call TRBD1 (5 bases). The CDR3 totals 14 residues. Trimming shortened V by 2 bases and J by 2 bases, and 9 bases separated the two germline ends. The germline V gene has CDR1 LNHDA and CDR2 SQIVND (reference sequence). This chain's CDR3 is CASSIRGTNTEAFF. CDR3 nucleotides: TGTGCCAGTAGTATAAGGGGTACTAACACTGAAGCTTTCTTT.

The chain uses TRBV5-4 and TRBJ2-5; D is ambiguous. Germline CDR1 is SGHNT and CDR2 is YYREEE (reference sequence). The CDR3 consists of 14 residues. V lost 0 bases and J 1 base, leaving 7 bases between the germline ends. CDR3 amino acids: CASSLGSSQETQYF. The DNA for the CDR3 is TGTGCCAGCAGCTTGGGTTCCAGCCAAGAGACCCAGTACTTC.

This chain connects TRBV9 to TRBJ2-7; 8 nucleotides align to TRBD2. CDR3 length: 16 residues. V lost 4 bases to trimming and J lost 4 bases; unmatched junction nucleotides: 13. The V gene's germline CDR1 is SGDLS and CDR2 YYNGEE. The CDR3 reads CASSPQAGVTVYEQYF. The DNA for the CDR3 is TGTGCCAGCAGCCCCCAAGCGGGGGTGACGGTATACGAGCAGTACTTC.

This clone was recorded a few times. This chain connects TRBV6-1 to TRBJ2-7, with 7 positions matching TRBD1. The germline gives CDR1 MNHNS, CDR2 SASEGT. V was pared by 6 bases and J by 4 bases, with 12 bases of the junction left unmatched. CDR3 length: 15 amino acids. DNA of the CDR3: TGTGCCAGCAGGAATTCCGGGACAGTAATGTACGAGCAGTACTTC. It specifies CASRNSGTVMYEQYF.

This clone appeared a single time. The J gene is TRBJ2-3, the V gene TRBV5-6; maybe TRBD2 (6 bases). Trimming pared 2 bases from V and 10 bases from J, leaving 11 bases between. This CDR3 spans 12 amino acids. CDR1 and CDR2 from the germline V gene are SGHDT and YYEEEE. CDR3 amino acids: CASSFEWGAQYF. In DNA form, the CDR3 reads TGTGCCAGCAGCTTCGAGTGGGGGGCGCAGTATTTT.

J is TRBJ2-7 and V is TRBV28; TRBD2 agrees at 8 bases. This CDR3 is 17 amino acids long. Germline V gives CDR1 MDHEN, CDR2 SYDVKM. V lost 10 bases, J lost 0 bases, and 17 bases stayed unmatched. In DNA, the CDR3 is TGTGCCACCTCGGCCGGGGCTAGCGGGTACTTCTCCTACGAGCAGTACTTC. Its translation: CATSAGASGYFSYEQYF.

The J gene is TRBJ1-5, the V gene TRBV18, with 7 bases identical to TRBD1. Germline lookup yields CDR1 KGHSH and CDR2 LQKENI. This CDR3 comprises 15 residues. Trimming at V came to 3 bases and at J to 1 base, leaving 3 bases not matched to a gene. The CDR3 bases are TGTGCCAGCTCACCGCAGACAGGGAGCAATCAGCCCCAGCATTTT. Its protein product is CASSPQTGSNQPQHF.

This clone was observed a handful of times. J is TRBJ2-7 and V is TRBV7-6; 9 nucleotides agree with TRBD2. This CDR3 region has 15 residues. J lost 5 bases, V lost 5 bases, and 10 bases had no gene match. Germline CDR1 SGHVS, CDR2 FNYEAQ. The CDR3 protein is CASSEGSGSVDEQYF. Here the CDR3 DNA reads TGTGCCAGCAGCGAGGGTAGCGGGAGTGTTGACGAGCAGTACTTC.

CDR3 DNA: TGTGCCAGCAGTTCCGGGACTGTGAACACCGGGGAGCTGTTTTTT. Residues: CASSSGTVNTGELFF. This chain connects TRBV7-6 to TRBJ2-2; possible D gene TRBD2, 6 bases. Trimming took 6 bases from V and 1 from J, leaving 12 bases between them. Germline CDR1 SGHVS, CDR2 FNYEAQ. CDR3 length equals 15 residues. The variable domain in full, completed from reference TRBV7-6 and TRBJ2-2, reads GAGVSQSPRYKVTKRGQDVALRCDPISGHVSLYWYRQALGQGPEFLTYFNYEAQQDKSGLPNDRFSAERPEGSISTLTIQRTEQRDSAMYRCASSSGTVNTGELFFGEGSRLTVL.

This clone was found many times. DNA for the CDR3: TGTGCCAGCAGCTCCGGGACTAGCGGGGGGCCCGGGGAGCTGTTTTTT. As protein: CASSSGTSGGPGELFF. The chain recombines TRBV6-6 with TRBJ2-2; 15 nucleotides align to TRBD2. The CDR3 covers 16 residues. In germline, CDR1 is MNHNY, CDR2 SVGAGI (reference sequence). Trimming took 6 bases from V and 6 from J; bases not matched to a gene: 5.

The gene calls are TRBV6-4 and TRBJ1-2; no firm D call. Germline V lookup: CDR1 MRHNA, CDR2 SNTAGT. With 6 bases removed from V and 8 bases from J, the gap between germline ends came to 7 bases. The CDR3 totals 10 residues. CDR3 nucleotide sequence: TGTGCCAGCAGGCAACGGGGCTACACCTTC. Its translation is CASRQRGYTF.